The 14 T cell receptor beta chains below all came from one sample that was sequenced in a study of T cells in Graves' hyperthyroidism and ophthalmopathy. There were TCR beta CDR3 regions amplified from RNA transcripts. Using the HTBI primer set, a first-round RT-PCR was run on the TCR CDR3. MiXCR, run by TCRdb on the multiplex PCR reads, gives a single entry per CDR3 protein. The sample lists 110,000 to 150,000 distinct CDR3 sequences, less than 25% occurring once. Sequenced: blood. These receptors were obtained from a woman aged 45 to 65 with Graves' hyperthyroidism that later progressed to Graves' ophthalmopathy.

This clonotype turned up a few times. The gene calls are TRBV11-2 and TRBJ2-5; D not resolved. Trimming shortened V by 1 base and J by 5 bases, and 8 bases separated the two germline ends. The germline gives CDR1 SGHAT, CDR2 FQNNGV. The CDR3 has 13 residues. As DNA, the CDR3 is TGTGCCAGCAGCTTAGTTCCCGTGGAGACCCAGTACTTC. This gives the protein CASSLVPVETQYF.

At least ten counts were recorded for this clonotype. V is TRBV6-1 and J is TRBJ2-5; D may match TRBD1 or TRBD2 (6 bases each). This CDR3 has 16 residues. CDR1 and CDR2 from the germline V gene are MNHNS and SASEGT. V gave up 6 bases and J gave up 5 bases, with 22 bases separating them. The CDR3 reads CASRGPRGQEGETQYF. The CDR3 nucleotides are TGTGCCAGCAGAGGCCCCCGGGGGCAAGAGGGTGAGACCCAGTACTTC.

This chain uses TRBV20-1 with TRBJ2-5; weak D call: TRBD1 (6 bases). CDR1 and CDR2 from the germline V gene are DFQATT and SNEGSKA (reference sequence). V dropped 5 bases and J dropped 1 base, with 17 bases sitting between them. CDR3 length equals 15 residues. CDR3 sequence reads: CSARKNQGPQETQYF. For the CDR3, the DNA is TGCAGTGCTCGAAAAAACCAGGGGCCCCAAGAGACCCAGTACTTC.

This clonotype was recorded many times. V is TRBV7-9 and J is TRBJ2-1; 7 bases fit TRBD2. Germline trimming cut 7 bases from V and 7 bases from J; bases unmatched to any gene: 16. The CDR3 extends over 16 amino acids. Germline CDR1 and CDR2: SEHNR and FQNEAQ (reference sequence). DNA of the CDR3: TGTGCCAGCACCACGACAGCGGGAACGAGCGGGAATGAGCAGTTCTTC. Translating it yields CASTTTAGTSGNEQFF.

The rearrangement joins TRBV5-4 to TRBJ2-1; 7 bases match TRBD2. The junction had 15 bases not matched to a gene; V was cut back by 4 bases and J by 8 bases. CDR1 and CDR2 from the germline V gene are SGHNT and YYREEE (reference sequence). The CDR3 runs 16 residues. The CDR3 here is CASSDGLGEGRDEQFF. The CDR3 coding sequence is TGTGCCAGCAGCGATGGATTGGGGGAGGGCCGCGATGAGCAGTTCTTC.

At least ten counts were recorded for this clonotype. The V and J genes are TRBV6-2 or TRBV6-3 and TRBJ2-1, with 8 bases aligning to TRBD2. CDR1 is MNHEY, CDR2 SVGEGT, per germline. The J segment lost 0 bases and the V segment lost 4 bases, leaving 8 bases of the junction unmatched. CDR3 length: 17 amino acids. The CDR3 bases are TGTGCCAGCAGTTCCGGGACTAGAATTCCCTCCTACAATGAGCAGTTCTTC. Protein product: CASSSGTRIPSYNEQFF.

In its sample, this clonotype was seen many times. The chain has TRBV7-9 and TRBJ2-7, with unresolved D. The CDR3 sequence is 11 residues long. Between the trimmed V and J ends, which lost 3 bases and 10 bases, there was a span of 10 bases. Germline CDR1 and CDR2: SEHNR and FQNEAQ (reference sequence). DNA of the CDR3: TGTGCCAGCAGCTTTACGGGCGAACAGTACTTC. This codes for CASSFTGEQYF. Together with reference TRBV7-9 and TRBJ2-7, the CDR3 gives the full variable domain: DTGVSQNPRHKITKRGQNVTFRCDPISEHNRLYWYRQTLGQGPEFLTYFQNEAQLEKSRLLSDRFSAERPKGSFSTLEIQRTEQGDSAMYLCASSFTGEQYFGPGTRLTVT.

The chain links TRBV7-2 to TRBJ2-3; the match to TRBD2 covers 13 bases. CDR1 and CDR2 (germline): SGHTA, FQGNSA. V gave up 5 bases and J gave up 3 bases; unmatched junction bases: 11. The CDR3 runs to 18 residues. DNA of the CDR3: TGTGCCAGCAGCCTACTAGCGGGAGGGCCGTTGGGAACAGATACGCAGTATTTT. It yields the protein CASSLLAGGPLGTDTQYF.

The table lists this clonotype with many counts. This sequence joins TRBV30 and TRBJ2-7, with 10 bases aligning to TRBD1. The CDR3 is 14 residues long. Germline V gene data show CDR1 as GTSNPN and CDR2 as SVGIG (reference sequence). V lost 3 bases and J lost 0; bases outside the gene matches: 2. DNA of the CDR3: TGTGCCTGGAGGGGACAGGGGAGCTCCTACGAGCAGTACTTC. Its protein is CAWRGQGSSYEQYF.

The sample holds many counts of this clonotype. The chain joins TRBV18 to TRBJ2-1; 9 bases are a match to TRBD2. The CDR3 loop spans 15 amino acids. The germline V gene has CDR1 KGHSH and CDR2 LQKENI. V was clipped by 2 bases and J by 7 bases; unmatched bases: 6. This chain's CDR3 is CASSPASGRLNEQFF. CDR3 DNA sequence: TGTGCCAGCTCACCAGCCAGCGGGAGGTTAAATGAGCAGTTCTTC.

About this clonotype itself: This clone may be a read error of a much larger clone one base away. V gene TRBV30 combines with J gene TRBJ2-1, with D perhaps TRBD2 (6 bases). The CDR3 has 15 amino acids. CDR1 is GTSNPN and CDR2 is SVGIG in the germline V gene (reference sequence). CDR3 residues: CAWRLSGGPYNGQFF. CDR3 sequence (DNA): TGTGCCTGGAGACTTAGCGGAGGCCCCTACAATGGGCAGTTCTTC.

This clonotype was recorded only once. The V and J genes are TRBV28 and TRBJ2-7, with 7 bases matching TRBD2. The CDR3 spans 16 residues. Trimming removed 1 base from V and 6 bases from J; junction bases left unmatched: 12. Germline V gives CDR1 MDHEN, CDR2 SYDVKM. The CDR3 here is CASSLLRGGPFSEQYF. The CDR3 region has the DNA TGTGCCAGCAGTTTATTGAGGGGAGGGCCGTTTAGCGAGCAGTACTTC.

The rearrangement joins TRBV7-8 to TRBJ2-2, with 8 bases aligning to TRBD2. The CDR3 loop spans 13 amino acids. V shed 5 bases and J 9 bases; nucleotides not matched to a gene: 5. CDR1 and CDR2 from the germline V gene are SGHVS and FQNEAQ. CDR3 protein: CASSPRLARELFF. CDR3 in DNA: TGTGCCAGCAGCCCCCGACTAGCGAGGGAGCTGTTTTTT.

This clonotype was seen repeatedly, ten times or more. The rearrangement links TRBV6-1 to TRBJ2-7; D is uncertain. Germline values: CDR1 MNHNS, CDR2 SASEGT. V was shortened by 8 bases and J by 5 bases, with 10 bases between the two germline ends. The CDR3 consists of 11 residues. The CDR3 DNA follows: TGTGCCAGCCTTATGGCTAACGAGCAGTACTTC. It specifies CASLMANEQYF.